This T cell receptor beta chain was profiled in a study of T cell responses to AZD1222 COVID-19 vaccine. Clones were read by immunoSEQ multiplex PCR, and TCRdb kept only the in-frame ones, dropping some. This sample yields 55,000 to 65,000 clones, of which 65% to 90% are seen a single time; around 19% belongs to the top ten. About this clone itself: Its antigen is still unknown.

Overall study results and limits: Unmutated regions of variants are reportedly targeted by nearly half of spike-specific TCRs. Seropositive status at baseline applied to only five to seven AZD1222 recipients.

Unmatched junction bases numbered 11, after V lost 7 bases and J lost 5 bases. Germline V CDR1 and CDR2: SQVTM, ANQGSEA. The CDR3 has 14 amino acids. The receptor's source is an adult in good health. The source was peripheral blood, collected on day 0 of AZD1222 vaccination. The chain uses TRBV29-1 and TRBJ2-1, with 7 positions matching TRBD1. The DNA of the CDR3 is TGCAGCGCCGCGAAGGGGGCTTCAGACAATGAGCAGTTCTTC. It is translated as CSAAKGASDNEQFF.